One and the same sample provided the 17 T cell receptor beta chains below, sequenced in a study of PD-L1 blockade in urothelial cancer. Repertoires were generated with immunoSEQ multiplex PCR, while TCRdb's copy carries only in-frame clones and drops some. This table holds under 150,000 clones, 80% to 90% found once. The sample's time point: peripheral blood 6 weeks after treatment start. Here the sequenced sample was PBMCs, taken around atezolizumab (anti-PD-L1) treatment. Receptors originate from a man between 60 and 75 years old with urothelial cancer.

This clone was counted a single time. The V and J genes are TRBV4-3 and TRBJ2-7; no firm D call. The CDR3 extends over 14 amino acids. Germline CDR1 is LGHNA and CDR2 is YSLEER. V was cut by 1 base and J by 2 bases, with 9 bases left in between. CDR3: CASSQVYSTYEQYF. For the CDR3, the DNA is TGCGCCAGCAGCCAAGTGTACAGCACCTACGAGCAGTACTTC.

The CDR3 nucleotides read TGTGCCAGCAGCCTTGGGGCAGTTAGCAATCAGCCCCAGCATTTT. Encoded protein: CASSLGAVSNQPQHF. This chain uses TRBV6-6 with TRBJ1-5; D may be TRBD1 (5 bases). Per germline, CDR1 MNHNY and CDR2 SVGAGI (reference sequence). The CDR3 runs 15 residues. The V end lost 6 bases, the J end lost 0 bases, and 12 bases lay between the germline ends.

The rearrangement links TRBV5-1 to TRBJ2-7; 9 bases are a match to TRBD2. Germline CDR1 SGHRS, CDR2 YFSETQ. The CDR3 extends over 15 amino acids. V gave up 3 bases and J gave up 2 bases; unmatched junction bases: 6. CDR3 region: CASSWRTSDPYEQYF. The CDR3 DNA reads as TGCGCCAGCAGCTGGCGGACTAGCGATCCCTACGAGCAGTACTTC.

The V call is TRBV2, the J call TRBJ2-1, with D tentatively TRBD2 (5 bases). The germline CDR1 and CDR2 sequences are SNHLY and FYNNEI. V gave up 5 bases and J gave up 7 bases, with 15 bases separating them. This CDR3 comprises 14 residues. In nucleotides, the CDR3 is TGTGCCAGCAGTCGCCGGGAACCGAGGAATGAGCAGTTCTTC. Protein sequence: CASSRREPRNEQFF. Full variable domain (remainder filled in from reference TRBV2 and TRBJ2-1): EPEVTQTPSHQVTQMGQEVILRCVPISNHLYFYWYRQILGQKVEFLVSFYNNEISEKSEIFDDQFSVERPDGSNFTLKIRSTKLEDSAMYFCASSRREPRNEQFFGPGTRLTVL.

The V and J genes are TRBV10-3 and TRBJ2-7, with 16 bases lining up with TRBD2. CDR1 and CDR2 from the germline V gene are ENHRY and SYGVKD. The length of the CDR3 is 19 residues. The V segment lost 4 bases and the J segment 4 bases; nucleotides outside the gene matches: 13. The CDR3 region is CAISGPAGLAGGINYEQYF. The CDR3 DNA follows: TGTGCCATCAGTGGACCGGCGGGACTAGCGGGGGGGATTAATTACGAGCAGTACTTC.

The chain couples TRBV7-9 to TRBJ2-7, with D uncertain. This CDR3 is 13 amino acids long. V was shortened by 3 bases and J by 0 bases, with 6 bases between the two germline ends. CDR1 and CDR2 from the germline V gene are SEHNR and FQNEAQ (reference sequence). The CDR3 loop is CASSLGNSYEQYF. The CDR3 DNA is TGTGCCAGCAGCTTGGGCAACTCCTACGAGCAGTACTTC.

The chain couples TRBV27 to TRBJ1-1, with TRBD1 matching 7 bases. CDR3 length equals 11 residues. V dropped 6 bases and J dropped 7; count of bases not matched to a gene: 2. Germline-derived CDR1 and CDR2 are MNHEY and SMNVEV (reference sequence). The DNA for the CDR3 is TGTGCCAGCAGGGGACAGCGTGAAGCTTTCTTT. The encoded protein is CASRGQREAFF.

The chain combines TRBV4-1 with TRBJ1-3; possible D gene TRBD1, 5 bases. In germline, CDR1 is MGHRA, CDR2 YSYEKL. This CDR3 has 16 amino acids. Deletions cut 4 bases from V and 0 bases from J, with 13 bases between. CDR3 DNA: TGCGCCAGCAGCCCATTCAGGGCCGACTCTGGAAACACCATATATTTT. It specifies CASSPFRADSGNTIYF.

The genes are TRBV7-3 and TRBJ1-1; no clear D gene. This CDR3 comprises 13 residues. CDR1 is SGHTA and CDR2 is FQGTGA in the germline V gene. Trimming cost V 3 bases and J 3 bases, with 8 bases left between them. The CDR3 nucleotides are TGTGCCAGCAGCTTGGGAGGGCACACTGAAGCTTTCTTT. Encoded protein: CASSLGGHTEAFF. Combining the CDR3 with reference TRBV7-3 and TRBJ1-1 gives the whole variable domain GAGVSQTPSNKVTEKGKYVELRCDPISGHTALYWYRQSLGQGPEFLIYFQGTGAADDSGLPNDRFFAVRPEGSVSTLKIQRTERGDSAVYLCASSLGGHTEAFFGQGTRLTVV.

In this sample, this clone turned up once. The CDR3 loop reads CASSRDRVNTEAFF. The CDR3 bases are TGTGCCAGCAGTAGGGACAGGGTGAACACTGAAGCTTTCTTT. V and J are TRBV5-4 and TRBJ1-1; 9 bases agree with TRBD1. V lost 5 bases and J lost 0; bases outside the gene matches: 2. The germline gives CDR1 SGHNT, CDR2 YYREEE (reference sequence). The CDR3 is 14 residues long.

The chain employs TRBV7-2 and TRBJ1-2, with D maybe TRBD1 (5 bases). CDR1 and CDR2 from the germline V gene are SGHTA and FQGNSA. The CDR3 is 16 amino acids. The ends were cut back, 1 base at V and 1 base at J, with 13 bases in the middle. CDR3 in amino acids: CASSLVGGSDNYGYTF. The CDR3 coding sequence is TGTGCCAGCAGCTTAGTGGGGGGGTCGGATAACTATGGCTACACCTTC.

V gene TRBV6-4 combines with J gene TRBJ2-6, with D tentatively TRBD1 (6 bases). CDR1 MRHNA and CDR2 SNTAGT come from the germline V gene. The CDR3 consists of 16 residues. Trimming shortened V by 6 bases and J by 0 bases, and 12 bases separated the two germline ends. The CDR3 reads CASSYTGRSGANVLTF. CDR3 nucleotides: TGTGCCAGCAGCTACACAGGGCGCTCTGGGGCCAACGTCCTGACTTTC.

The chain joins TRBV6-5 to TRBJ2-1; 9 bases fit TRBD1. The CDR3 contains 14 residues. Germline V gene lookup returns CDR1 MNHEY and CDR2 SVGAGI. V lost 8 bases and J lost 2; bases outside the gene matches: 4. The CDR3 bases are TGTGCCAGCCGGAGGACAGGGGCCTACAATGAGCAGTTCTTC. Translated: CASRRTGAYNEQFF.

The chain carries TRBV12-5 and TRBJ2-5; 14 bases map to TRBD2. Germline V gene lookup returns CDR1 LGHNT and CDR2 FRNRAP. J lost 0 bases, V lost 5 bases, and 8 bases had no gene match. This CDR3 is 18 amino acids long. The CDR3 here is CASGLGLAGGLNQETQYF. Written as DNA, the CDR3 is TGTGCTAGTGGTCTCGGACTAGCGGGGGGACTGAACCAAGAGACCCAGTACTTC.

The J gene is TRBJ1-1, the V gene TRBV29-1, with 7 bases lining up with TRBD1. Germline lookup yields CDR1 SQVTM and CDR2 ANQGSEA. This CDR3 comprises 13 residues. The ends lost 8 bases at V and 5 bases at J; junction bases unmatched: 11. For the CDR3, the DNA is TGCAGCTCGACTCGGACAGGCTCTACTGAAGCTTTCTTT. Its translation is CSSTRTGSTEAFF.

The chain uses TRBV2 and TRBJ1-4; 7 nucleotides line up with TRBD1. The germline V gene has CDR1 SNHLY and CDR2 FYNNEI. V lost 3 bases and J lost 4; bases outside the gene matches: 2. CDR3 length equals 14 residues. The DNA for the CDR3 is TGTGCCAGCAGTGAGGGGACAGTTAATGAAAAACTGTTTTTT. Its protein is CASSEGTVNEKLFF.

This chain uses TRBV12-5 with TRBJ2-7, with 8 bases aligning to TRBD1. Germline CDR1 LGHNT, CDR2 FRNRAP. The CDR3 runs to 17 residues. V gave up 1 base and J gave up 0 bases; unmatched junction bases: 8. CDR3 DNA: TGTGCTAGTGGTTTGGGCCAGATAGGACAGGGCTCCTACGAGCAGTACTTC. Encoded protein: CASGLGQIGQGSYEQYF.